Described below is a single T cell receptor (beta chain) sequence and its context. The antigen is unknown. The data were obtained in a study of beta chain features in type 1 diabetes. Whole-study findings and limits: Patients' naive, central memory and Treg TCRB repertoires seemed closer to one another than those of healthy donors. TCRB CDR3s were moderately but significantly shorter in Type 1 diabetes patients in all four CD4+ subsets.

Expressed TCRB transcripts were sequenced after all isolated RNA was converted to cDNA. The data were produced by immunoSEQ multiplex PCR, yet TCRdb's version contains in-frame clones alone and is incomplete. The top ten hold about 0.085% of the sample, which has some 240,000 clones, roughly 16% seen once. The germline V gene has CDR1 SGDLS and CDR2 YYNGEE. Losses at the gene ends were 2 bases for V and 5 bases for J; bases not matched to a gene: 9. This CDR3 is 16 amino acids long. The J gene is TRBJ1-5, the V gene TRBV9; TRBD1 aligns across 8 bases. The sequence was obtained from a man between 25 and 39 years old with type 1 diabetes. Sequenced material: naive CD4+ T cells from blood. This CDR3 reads CASSVGGTGRHQPQHF. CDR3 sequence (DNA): TGTGCCAGCAGCGTCGGTGGGACAGGCCGCCATCAGCCCCAGCATTTT.